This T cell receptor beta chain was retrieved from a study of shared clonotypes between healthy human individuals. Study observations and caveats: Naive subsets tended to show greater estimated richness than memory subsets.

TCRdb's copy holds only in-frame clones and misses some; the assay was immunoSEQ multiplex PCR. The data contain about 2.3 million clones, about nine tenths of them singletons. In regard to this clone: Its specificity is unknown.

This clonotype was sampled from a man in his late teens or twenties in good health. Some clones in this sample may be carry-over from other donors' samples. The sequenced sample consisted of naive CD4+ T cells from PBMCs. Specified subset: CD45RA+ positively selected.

The chain's CDR3 is CASALVDTQYF. The CDR3 DNA reads TGTGCCAGCGCTTTAGTTGATACGCAGTATTTT. The J gene is TRBJ2-3, the V gene TRBV6-5; D remains ambiguous. The CDR3 covers 11 residues. V lost 8 bases to trimming and J lost 6 bases, with 9 bases between them. Per the germline V gene, CDR1 is MNHEY and CDR2 is SVGAGI.